Below are 20 T cell receptor beta chains sequenced from a single sample in a study of PD-1 blockade in classical Hodgkin lymphoma. Clones were sequenced by immunoSEQ multiplex PCR, and TCRdb holds only the in-frame ones, with some missing. This sample has some 16,000 clones, with about nine tenths found just once. Time point here: newly diagnosed, previously untreated cHL patient sample. Magnetic negative selection served to purify CD4+ T cells out of PBMCs that had been thawed. Sequenced material: CD4+ T cells from blood. These receptors were obtained from a human donor with classical Hodgkin lymphoma.

V is TRBV7-9 and J is TRBJ2-4; 13 bases align to TRBD2. The V gene's germline CDR1 is SEHNR and CDR2 FQNEAQ (reference sequence). V was pared by 3 bases and J by 0 bases, with 8 bases of the junction left unmatched. The CDR3 runs 19 residues. The CDR3 bases are TGTGCCAGCAGCTTTGGGACTAGCGGGACCCTCCTAGCCAAAAACATTCAGTACTTC. Its protein product is CASSFGTSGTLLAKNIQYF. The variable domain in full, with the rest retrieved from reference TRBV7-9 and TRBJ2-4, is DTGVSQNPRHKITKRGQNVTFRCDPISEHNRLYWYRQTLGQGPEFLTYFQNEAQLEKSRLLSDRFSAERPKGSFSTLEIQRTEQGDSAMYLCASSFGTSGTLLAKNIQYFGAGTRLSVL.

This CDR3 reads CASRDRRNTEAFF. CDR3 DNA: TGTGCCAGCAGGGACAGGAGGAACACTGAAGCTTTCTTT. The chain carries TRBV7-8 and TRBJ1-1; TRBD1 matches at 7 bases. The CDR3 runs to 13 residues. The germline V gene has CDR1 SGHVS and CDR2 FQNEAQ. After removal of 6 bases from V and 1 base from J, the junction contained 2 bases not matched to a gene. The complete variable domain, with remaining parts taken from reference TRBV7-8 and TRBJ1-1, reads GAGVSQSPRYKVAKRGQDVALRCDPISGHVSLFWYQQALGQGPEFLTYFQNEAQLDKSGLPSDRFFAERPEGSVSTLKIQRTQQEDSAVYLCASRDRRNTEAFFGQGTRLTVV.

The chain joins TRBV4-1 to TRBJ2-2; D possibly corresponds to TRBD1 (6 bases). The CDR3 totals 14 residues. Germline V gene sequence: CDR1 MGHRA, CDR2 YSYEKL. The V end was cut by 1 base, the J end by 8 bases, with 11 bases between. CDR3 sequence: CASSQVTGWGELFF. CDR3 nucleotide sequence: TGCGCCAGCAGCCAAGTAACAGGGTGGGGGGAGCTGTTTTTT.

The V and J genes are TRBV30 and TRBJ2-5, with a possible D match to TRBD1 (5 bases). The CDR3 runs 13 residues. Germline V gene sequence: CDR1 GTSNPN, CDR2 SVGIG (reference sequence). Trimming removed 8 bases at V and 4 bases at J, with 17 bases between. CDR3 in amino acids: CAAGQASRETQYF. CDR3 DNA sequence: TGTGCCGCAGGGCAGGCCTCCCGAGAGACCCAGTACTTC.

The chain employs TRBV5-1 and TRBJ1-3, with 8 bases lining up with TRBD1. Germline V lookup: CDR1 SGHRS, CDR2 YFSETQ. J lost 3 bases, V lost 5 bases, and 4 bases had no gene match. This CDR3 comprises 14 residues. CDR3 in DNA: TGCGCCAGCAGGGACAGGGATTTTGGAAACACCATATATTTT. It codes for CASRDRDFGNTIYF.

This clone was seen only a few times. The chain has TRBV7-9 and TRBJ1-1; TRBD1 might be the D (6 bases). CDR3 size: 17 residues. V was shortened by 1 base and J by 3 bases, with 18 bases between the two germline ends. The V gene's germline CDR1 is SEHNR and CDR2 FQNEAQ (reference sequence). CDR3 region: CASSLEMGTHRYTEAFF. CDR3 DNA: TGTGCCAGCAGCTTAGAAATGGGGACACACAGATACACTGAAGCTTTCTTT.

The chain couples TRBV7-2 to TRBJ1-2; D is perhaps TRBD1 (6 bases). V was clipped by 1 base and J by 6 bases, with 15 bases between them. The CDR3 covers 15 residues. Germline lookup yields CDR1 SGHTA and CDR2 FQGNSA. CDR3 coding DNA: TGTGCCAGCAGCTTAGAAGGACAGTTTTTTCATGGCTACACCTTC. It is translated as CASSLEGQFFHGYTF.

V usage is TRBV18 and J usage is TRBJ1-1; the match to TRBD1 covers 7 bases. The CDR3 runs to 17 residues. Germline lookup yields CDR1 KGHSH and CDR2 LQKENI. Unmatched junction bases numbered 13, after V lost 1 base and J lost 5 bases. As DNA, the CDR3 is TGTGCCAGCTCACCACAACGCCTAGGACAGGTAGGGACTGAAGCTTTCTTT. As protein: CASSPQRLGQVGTEAFF.

J is TRBJ2-3 and V is TRBV10-3; D is perhaps TRBD1 (6 bases). The CDR3 has 16 amino acids. Germline CDR1 ENHRY, CDR2 SYGVKD. The V end lost 3 bases, the J end lost 5 bases, and 18 bases lay between the germline ends. The CDR3 bases are TGTGCCATCAGTGACCCTCGCAGGGGAGCGATAGATACGCAGTATTTT. Its protein product is CAISDPRRGAIDTQYF.

The CDR3 sequence is CASSVGDQPQHF. The DNA of the CDR3 is TGTGCCAGCAGCGTAGGGGATCAGCCCCAGCATTTT. J is TRBJ1-5 and V is TRBV9, with D unclear. The CDR3 length is 12 residues. Trimming cost V 0 bases and J 5 bases, with 3 bases left between them. Germline V gene lookup returns CDR1 SGDLS and CDR2 YYNGEE.

The chain uses TRBV28 and TRBJ1-4, with a tentative D call TRBD1 (5 bases). Trimming removed 2 bases from V and 4 bases from J, with 11 bases in between. CDR1 MDHEN and CDR2 SYDVKM come from the germline V gene. The length of the CDR3 is 15 residues. Here the CDR3 reads CASSLPGKGNEKLFF. The CDR3 DNA sequence: TGTGCCAGCAGTTTACCAGGGAAGGGTAATGAAAAACTGTTTTTT.

The gene calls are TRBV5-1 and TRBJ2-3; no definite D call. Germline lookup yields CDR1 SGHRS and CDR2 YFSETQ. The CDR3 is made up of 12 amino acids. Trimming removed 2 bases from V and 4 bases from J, with 5 bases in between. DNA of the CDR3: TGCGCCAGCAGCTTACGGGCAGATACGCAGTATTTT. Translating it yields CASSLRADTQYF.

The chain is built from TRBV25-1 and TRBJ2-5; no reliable D call. Germline V gene data show CDR1 as MGHDK and CDR2 as SYGVNS. The CDR3 has 13 residues. V dropped 4 bases and J dropped 3 bases, with 9 bases sitting between them. The CDR3 DNA sequence: TGTGCCAGCAGTGGACACGTCGAAGAGACCCAGTACTTC. Protein product: CASSGHVEETQYF.

The chain combines TRBV11-2 with TRBJ1-6; no clear D. The CDR3 contains 15 residues. Germline CDR1 reads SGHAT; CDR2 reads FQNNGV. The V gene lost 5 bases and the J gene lost 4 bases, with 12 bases spanning the gap. The CDR3 protein is CASSLAPGYNSPLHF. In nucleotides, the CDR3 is TGTGCCAGCAGCCTAGCCCCGGGTTATAATTCACCCCTCCACTTT.

The chain couples TRBV10-2 to TRBJ2-2; the D call may be TRBD1 or TRBD2 (5 bases each). V was pared by 7 bases and J by 9 bases, with 9 bases between. The CDR3 contains 11 residues. Germline V lookup: CDR1 WSHSY, CDR2 SAAADI. The CDR3 DNA is TGCGCCAGCAAAGGGGACCGGGAGCTGTTTTTT. This gives the protein CASKGDRELFF.

V and J are TRBV4-1 and TRBJ1-1; TRBD1 might be the D (6 bases). The CDR3 covers 15 residues. V dropped 1 base and J dropped 2 bases, with 11 bases sitting between them. Germline V gene lookup returns CDR1 MGHRA and CDR2 YSYEKL. The chain's CDR3 is CASSQGIQGNTEAFF. The CDR3 DNA is TGCGCCAGCAGCCAAGGGATACAGGGAAACACTGAAGCTTTCTTT.

The CDR3 bases are TGTGCCAGCAGCGATACAAAAATTGGACGGACGAGCTCCTATAATTCACCCCTCCACTTT. Amino acid sequence: CASSDTKIGRTSSYNSPLHF. This chain connects TRBV5-8 to TRBJ1-6; no definite D call. Trimming took 4 bases from V and 0 from J, leaving 23 bases between them. Germline V gives CDR1 SGHTS, CDR2 YDEGEE. There are 20 residues in the CDR3.

V is TRBV28 and J is TRBJ1-5; D unresolved. The length of the CDR3 is 11 residues. CDR1 and CDR2 from the germline V gene are MDHEN and SYDVKM. Trimming removed 6 bases at V and 4 bases at J, with 4 bases between. The CDR3 loop is CASSLNQPQHF. CDR3 nucleotides: TGTGCCAGCAGCCTTAATCAGCCCCAGCATTTT.

The chain recombines TRBV18 with TRBJ1-1; D is undetermined. The germline V gene encodes CDR1 KGHSH and CDR2 LQKENI. This CDR3 spans 13 amino acids. V was clipped by 5 bases and J by 3 bases, with 10 bases between them. DNA for the CDR3: TGTGCCAGCTCAACGATCCAAGACACTGAAGCTTTCTTT. Protein sequence: CASSTIQDTEAFF.

The rearrangement joins TRBV20-1 to TRBJ2-3; D not certain. This CDR3 is 10 amino acids long. The germline V and J ends were trimmed by 6 bases and 2 bases, with 3 bases remaining between them. Germline CDR1 DFQATT, CDR2 SNEGSKA (reference sequence). CDR3 residues: CSALTDTQYF. In DNA, the CDR3 is TGCAGTGCCCTCACAGATACGCAGTATTTT.